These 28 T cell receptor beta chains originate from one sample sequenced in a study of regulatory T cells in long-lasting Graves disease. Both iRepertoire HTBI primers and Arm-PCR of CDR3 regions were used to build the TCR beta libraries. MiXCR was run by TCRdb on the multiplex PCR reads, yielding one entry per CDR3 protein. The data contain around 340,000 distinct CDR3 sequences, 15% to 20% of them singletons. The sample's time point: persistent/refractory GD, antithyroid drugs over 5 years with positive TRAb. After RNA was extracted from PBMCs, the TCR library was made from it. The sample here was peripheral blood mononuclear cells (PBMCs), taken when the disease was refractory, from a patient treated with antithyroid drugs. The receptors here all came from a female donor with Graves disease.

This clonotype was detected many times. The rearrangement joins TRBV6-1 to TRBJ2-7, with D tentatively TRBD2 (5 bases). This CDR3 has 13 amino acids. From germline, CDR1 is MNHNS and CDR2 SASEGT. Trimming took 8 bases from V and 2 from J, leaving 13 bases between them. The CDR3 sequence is CASSSLGAYEQYF. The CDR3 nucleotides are TGTGCCAGCTCTTCCCTGGGAGCCTACGAGCAGTACTTC.

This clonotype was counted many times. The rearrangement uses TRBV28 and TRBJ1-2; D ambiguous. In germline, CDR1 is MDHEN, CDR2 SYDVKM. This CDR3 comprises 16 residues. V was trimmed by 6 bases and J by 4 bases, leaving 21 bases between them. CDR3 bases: TGTGCCAGCAGACCCCTAGCCGTTTTTATCCGCTATGGCTACACCTTC. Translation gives CASRPLAVFIRYGYTF.

In DNA form, the CDR3 reads TGTGCCAGCAGTTACTCCGTTGGGGGGGAGCTGTTTTTT. It specifies CASSYSVGGELFF. The gene calls are TRBV6-5 and TRBJ2-2; D unresolved. This CDR3 contains 13 residues. The V end lost 0 bases, the J end lost 8 bases, and 7 bases lay between the germline ends. The germline V gene has CDR1 MNHEY and CDR2 SVGAGI.

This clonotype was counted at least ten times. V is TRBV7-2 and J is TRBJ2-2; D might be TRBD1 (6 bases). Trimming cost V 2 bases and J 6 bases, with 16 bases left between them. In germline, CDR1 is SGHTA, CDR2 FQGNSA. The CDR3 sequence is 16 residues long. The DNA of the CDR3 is TGTGCCAGCAGCTTATTTAACAGGGCAACTGCCGGGGAGCTGTTTTTT. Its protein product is CASSLFNRATAGELFF. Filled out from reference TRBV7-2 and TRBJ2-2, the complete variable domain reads GAGVSQSPSNKVTEKGKDVELRCDPISGHTALYWYRQSLGQGLEFLIYFQGNSAPDKSGLPSDRFSAERTGGSVSTLTIQRTQQEDSAVYLCASSLFNRATAGELFFGEGSRLTVL.

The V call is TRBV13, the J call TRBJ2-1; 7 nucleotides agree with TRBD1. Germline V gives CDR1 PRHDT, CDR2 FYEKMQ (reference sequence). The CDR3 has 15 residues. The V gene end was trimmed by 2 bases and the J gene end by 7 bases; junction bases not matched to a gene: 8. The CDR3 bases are TGTGCCAGCAGCTTAAAGCCAGGGGGTGGGAATGAGCAGTTCTTC. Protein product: CASSLKPGGGNEQFF.

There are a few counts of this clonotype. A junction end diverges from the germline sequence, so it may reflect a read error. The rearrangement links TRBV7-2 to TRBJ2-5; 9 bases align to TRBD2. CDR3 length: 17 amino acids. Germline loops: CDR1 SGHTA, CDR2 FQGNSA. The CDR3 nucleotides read TGTGCCAGCAGCTCGGGGGGTAGCGGGGGACTACAAGAGGCCCAGTACTTC. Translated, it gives CASSSGGSGGLQEAQYF.

The CDR3 coding sequence is TGTGCCAGTAGCCCGCCCCAAGGGCGCACTGAAGCTTTCTTT. Encoded protein: CASSPPQGRTEAFF. The chain carries TRBV19 and TRBJ1-1; D uncertain. The germline V and J ends were trimmed by 6 bases and 4 bases, with 15 bases remaining between them. Germline assignment: CDR1 LNHDA and CDR2 SQIVND (reference sequence). The CDR3 is made up of 14 amino acids.

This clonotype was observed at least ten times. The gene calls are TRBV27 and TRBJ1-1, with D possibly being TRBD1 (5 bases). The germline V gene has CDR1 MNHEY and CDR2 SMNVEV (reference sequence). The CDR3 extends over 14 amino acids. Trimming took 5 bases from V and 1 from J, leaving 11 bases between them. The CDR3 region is CASSPRDGNTEAFF. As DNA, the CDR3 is TGTGCCAGCAGTCCACGGGACGGGAACACTGAAGCTTTCTTT.

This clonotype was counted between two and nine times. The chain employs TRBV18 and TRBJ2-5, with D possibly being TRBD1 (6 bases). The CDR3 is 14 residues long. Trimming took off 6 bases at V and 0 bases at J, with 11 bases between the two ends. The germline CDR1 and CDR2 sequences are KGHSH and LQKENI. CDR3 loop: CASSLGQNQETQYF. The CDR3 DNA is TGTGCCAGCTCCCTTGGACAGAACCAAGAGACCCAGTACTTC.

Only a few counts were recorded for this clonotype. Here the CDR3 DNA reads TGTGCCAGCAGCCCCCCGGTTAAGGACATTCAGTACTTC. It encodes CASSPPVKDIQYF. This chain uses TRBV7-2 with TRBJ2-4; no clear D gene. Trimming cost V 5 bases and J 8 bases, with 13 bases left between them. The germline V gene encodes CDR1 SGHTA and CDR2 FQGNSA. CDR3 length: 13 amino acids.

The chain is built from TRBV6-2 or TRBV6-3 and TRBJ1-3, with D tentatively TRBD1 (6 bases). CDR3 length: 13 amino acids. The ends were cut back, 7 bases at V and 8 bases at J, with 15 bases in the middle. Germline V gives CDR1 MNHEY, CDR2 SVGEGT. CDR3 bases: TGTGCCAGCAACGTACAGGGCGGGGACACCATATATTTT. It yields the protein CASNVQGGDTIYF.

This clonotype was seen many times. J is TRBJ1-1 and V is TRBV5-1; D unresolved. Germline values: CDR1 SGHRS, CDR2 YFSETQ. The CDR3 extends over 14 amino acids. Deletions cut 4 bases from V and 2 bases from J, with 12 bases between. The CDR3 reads CASSVQPSNTEAFF. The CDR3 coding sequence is TGCGCCAGCAGCGTACAGCCTTCAAACACTGAAGCTTTCTTT.

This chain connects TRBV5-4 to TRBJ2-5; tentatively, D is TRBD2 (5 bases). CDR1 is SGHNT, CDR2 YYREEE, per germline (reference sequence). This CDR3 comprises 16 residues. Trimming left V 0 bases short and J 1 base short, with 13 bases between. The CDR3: CASSLEPASLQETQYF. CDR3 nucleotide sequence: TGTGCCAGCAGCTTGGAACCTGCTAGCCTCCAAGAGACCCAGTACTTC.

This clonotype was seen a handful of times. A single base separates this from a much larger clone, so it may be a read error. Written as DNA, the CDR3 is TGTGCCAGCGGCGGTCTAGCGGCACAAGAGACCCGGTACTTC. Amino acid sequence: CASGGLAAQETRYF. This chain joins TRBV27 and TRBJ2-5; 7 bases align to TRBD2. From germline, CDR1 is MNHEY and CDR2 SMNVEV (reference sequence). This CDR3 contains 14 residues.

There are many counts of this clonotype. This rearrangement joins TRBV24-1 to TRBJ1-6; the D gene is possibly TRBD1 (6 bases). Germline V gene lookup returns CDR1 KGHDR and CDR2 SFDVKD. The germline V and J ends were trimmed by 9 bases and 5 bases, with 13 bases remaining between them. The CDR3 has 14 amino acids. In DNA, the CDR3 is TGTGCCACCCCCACTGGGGGCAATAATTCACCCCTCCACTTT. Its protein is CATPTGGNNSPLHF.

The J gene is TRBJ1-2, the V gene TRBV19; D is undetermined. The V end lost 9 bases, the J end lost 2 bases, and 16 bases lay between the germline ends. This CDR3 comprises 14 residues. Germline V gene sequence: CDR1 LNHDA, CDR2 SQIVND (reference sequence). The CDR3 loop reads CASSLRRVNYGYTF. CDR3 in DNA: TGTGCCAGCTCCTTACGGAGGGTGAACTATGGCTACACCTTC.

This CDR3 reads CSTTQGYSNQPQHF. For the CDR3, the DNA is TGCAGTACAACCCAGGGTTATAGCAATCAGCCCCAGCATTTT. This chain uses TRBV20-1 with TRBJ1-5; weak D call: TRBD1 (5 bases). CDR1 and CDR2 from the germline V gene are DFQATT and SNEGSKA (reference sequence). The CDR3 loop spans 14 amino acids. Deletions cut 8 bases from V and 0 bases from J, with 14 bases between.

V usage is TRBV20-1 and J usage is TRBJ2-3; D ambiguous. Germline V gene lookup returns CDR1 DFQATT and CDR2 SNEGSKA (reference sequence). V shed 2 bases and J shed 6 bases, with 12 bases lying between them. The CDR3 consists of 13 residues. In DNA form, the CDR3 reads TGCAGTGCTAGACCCCCCCCCCTTGATACGCAGTATTTT. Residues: CSARPPPLDTQYF.

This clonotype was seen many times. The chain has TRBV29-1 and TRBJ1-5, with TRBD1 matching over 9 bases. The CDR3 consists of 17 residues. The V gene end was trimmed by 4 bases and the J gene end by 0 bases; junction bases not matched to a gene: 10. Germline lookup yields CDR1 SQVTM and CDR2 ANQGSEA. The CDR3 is CSVAGTGSGGSNQPQHF. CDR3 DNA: TGCAGCGTTGCCGGGACAGGGAGCGGGGGTAGCAATCAGCCCCAGCATTTT. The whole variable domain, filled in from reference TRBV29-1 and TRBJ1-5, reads SAVISQKPSRDICQRGTSLTIQCQVDSQVTMMFWYRQQPGQSLTLIATANQGSEATYESGFVIDKFPISRPNLTFSTLTVSNMSPEDSSIYLCSVAGTGSGGSNQPQHFGDGTRLSIL.

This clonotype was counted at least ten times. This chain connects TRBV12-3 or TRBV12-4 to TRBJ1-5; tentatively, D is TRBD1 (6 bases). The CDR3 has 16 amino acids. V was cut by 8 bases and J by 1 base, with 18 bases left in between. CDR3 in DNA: TGTGCCAGCGGGCGGGGGCCGAGCGGGAGCAATCAGCCCCAGCATTTT. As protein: CASGRGPSGSNQPQHF.

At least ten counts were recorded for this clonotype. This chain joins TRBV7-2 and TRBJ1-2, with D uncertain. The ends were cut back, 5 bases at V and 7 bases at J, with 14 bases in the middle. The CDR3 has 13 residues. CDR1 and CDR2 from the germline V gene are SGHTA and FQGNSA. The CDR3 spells CASSTRVPSGYTF. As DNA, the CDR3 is TGTGCCAGCAGCACACGTGTTCCCAGTGGCTACACCTTC.

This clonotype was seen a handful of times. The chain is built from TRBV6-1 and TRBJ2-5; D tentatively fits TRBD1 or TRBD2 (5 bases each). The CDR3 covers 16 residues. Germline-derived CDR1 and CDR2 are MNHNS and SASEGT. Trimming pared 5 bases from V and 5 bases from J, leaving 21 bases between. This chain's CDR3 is CASSRLHTGAGETQYF. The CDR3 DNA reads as TGTGCCAGCAGTCGGCTTCACACCGGGGCAGGGGAGACCCAGTACTTC.

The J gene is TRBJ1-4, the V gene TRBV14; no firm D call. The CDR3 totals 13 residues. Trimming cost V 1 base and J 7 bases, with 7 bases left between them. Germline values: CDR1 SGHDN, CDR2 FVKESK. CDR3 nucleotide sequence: TGTGCCAGCAGCCAAGGGGAGAGTGAAAAACTGTTTTTT. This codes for CASSQGESEKLFF.

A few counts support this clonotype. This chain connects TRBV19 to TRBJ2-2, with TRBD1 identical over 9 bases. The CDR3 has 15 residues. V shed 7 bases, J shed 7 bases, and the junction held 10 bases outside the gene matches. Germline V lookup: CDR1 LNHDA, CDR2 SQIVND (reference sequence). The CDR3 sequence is CASTRRDRVHGELFF. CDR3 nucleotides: TGTGCCAGTACTCGCCGGGACAGGGTTCACGGGGAGCTGTTTTTT.

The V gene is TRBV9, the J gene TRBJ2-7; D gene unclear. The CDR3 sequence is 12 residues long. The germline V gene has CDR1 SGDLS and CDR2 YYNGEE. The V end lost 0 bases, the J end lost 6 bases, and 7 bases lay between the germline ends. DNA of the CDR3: TGTGCCAGCAGCGTAGAGGCCCCCGAGCAGTACTTC. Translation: CASSVEAPEQYF.

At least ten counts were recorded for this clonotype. The CDR3: CATKGAGHGNTIYF. The CDR3 DNA follows: TGTGCCACCAAGGGAGCGGGTCATGGAAACACCATATATTTT. V usage is TRBV3-1 and J usage is TRBJ1-3; D gene unclear. This CDR3 contains 14 residues. The ends were cut back, 10 bases at V and 3 bases at J, with 16 bases in the middle. Germline values: CDR1 LGHDT, CDR2 YNNKEL (reference sequence).

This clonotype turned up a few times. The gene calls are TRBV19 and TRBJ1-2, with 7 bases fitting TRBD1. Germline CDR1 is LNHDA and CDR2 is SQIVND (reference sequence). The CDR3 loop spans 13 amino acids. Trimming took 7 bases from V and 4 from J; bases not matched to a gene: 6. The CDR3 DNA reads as TGTGCCAGTATGCCAGGGGGAGTCTATGGCTACACCTTC. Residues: CASMPGGVYGYTF.

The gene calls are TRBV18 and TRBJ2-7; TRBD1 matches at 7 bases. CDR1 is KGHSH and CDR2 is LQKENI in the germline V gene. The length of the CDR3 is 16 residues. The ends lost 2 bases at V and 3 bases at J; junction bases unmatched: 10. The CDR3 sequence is CASSPSRGHENYEQYF. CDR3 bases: TGTGCCAGCTCACCATCGAGGGGGCACGAAAACTACGAGCAGTACTTC.